Below, 22 T cell receptor beta chains from the same sample are listed, as sequenced in a study of immune evolution from preneoplasia to lung adenocarcinoma. Sequencing used immunoSEQ multiplex PCR; TCRdb keeps in-frame clones, though not all of them. Of 2,000 to 3,000 clones listed, more than 80% are singletons. Input material: FFPE lung adenocarcinoma in situ tissue. The receptors shown here come from a person aged 70 to 80 with lung adenocarcinoma.

The J gene is TRBJ2-5, the V gene TRBV27, with D perhaps matching TRBD1 (6 bases). This CDR3 comprises 12 residues. Germline CDR1 is MNHEY and CDR2 is SMNVEV (reference sequence). The V gene lost 6 bases and the J gene lost 4 bases, with 9 bases spanning the gap. The DNA for the CDR3 is TGTGCCAGCAGACAGGGTCGAGAGACCCAGTACTTC. This codes for CASRQGRETQYF.

This clone occurred a few times. J is TRBJ2-7 and V is TRBV29-1; D possibly matches TRBD1 or TRBD2 (5 bases each). CDR1 and CDR2 (germline): SQVTM, ANQGSEA. V lost 0 bases to trimming and J lost 3 bases, with 12 bases between them. The CDR3 has 14 residues. CDR3 in amino acids: CSVEDASGSYEQYF. DNA of the CDR3: TGCAGCGTTGAAGATGCCTCAGGGAGCTACGAGCAGTACTTC.

V and J are TRBV7-2 and TRBJ2-5; D tentatively fits TRBD1 or TRBD2 (5 bases each). The CDR3 extends over 15 amino acids. The germline V and J ends were trimmed by 6 bases and 5 bases, with 19 bases remaining between them. Looked up from germline, CDR1 is SGHTA and CDR2 is FQGNSA. The CDR3 DNA reads as TGTGCCAGCAGTTCTCGCAGGGTGGGGGACGAGACCCAGTACTTC. Its protein product is CASSSRRVGDETQYF.

This rearrangement joins TRBV28 to TRBJ2-1, with 7 bases fitting TRBD1. The CDR3 contains 17 residues. V shed 5 bases, J shed 8 bases, and the junction held 18 bases outside the gene matches. The germline gives CDR1 MDHEN, CDR2 SYDVKM. The CDR3 loop is CASSMKGARRPGDEQFF. DNA of the CDR3: TGTGCCAGCAGTATGAAGGGGGCAAGGCGGCCCGGGGATGAGCAGTTCTTC.

The chain has TRBV18 and TRBJ1-4; D uncertain. Trimming left V 5 bases short and J 5 bases short, with 18 bases between. CDR3 size: 16 residues. CDR1 is KGHSH and CDR2 is LQKENI in the germline V gene. Written as DNA, the CDR3 is TGTGCCAGCTCATTGTCCAAAGGAGGCTTCAATGAAAAACTGTTTTTT. Amino acid sequence: CASSLSKGGFNEKLFF.

The chain carries TRBV10-2 and TRBJ2-5, with D tentatively TRBD2 (5 bases). The CDR3 loop spans 14 amino acids. Trimming removed 0 bases at V and 5 bases at J, with 10 bases between. From germline, CDR1 is WSHSY and CDR2 SAAADI. The CDR3 protein is CASSESRARETQYF. As DNA, the CDR3 is TGCGCCAGCAGTGAGTCGAGGGCCAGGGAGACCCAGTACTTC.

This chain uses TRBV5-6 with TRBJ1-4; D is undetermined. V was cut by 0 bases and J by 5 bases, with 11 bases left in between. Germline CDR1 is SGHDT and CDR2 is YYEEEE. The CDR3 loop spans 15 amino acids. The CDR3 region has the DNA TGTGCCAGCAGCTTGGTGGGTGGGGAAAATGAAAAACTGTTTTTT. Translating it yields CASSLVGGENEKLFF.

The chain employs TRBV10-3 and TRBJ2-7; 7 positions agree with TRBD1. The germline CDR1 and CDR2 sequences are ENHRY and SYGVKD. The junction had 8 bases not matched to a gene; V was cut back by 2 bases and J by 7 bases. The length of the CDR3 is 14 residues. This chain's CDR3 is CAISEAAQGTEQYF. CDR3 nucleotide sequence: TGTGCCATCAGTGAGGCCGCACAGGGGACGGAGCAGTACTTC.

The chain uses TRBV5-8 and TRBJ1-4; no reliable D call. V was pared by 2 bases and J by 0 bases, with 20 bases between. Germline CDR1 SGHTS, CDR2 YDEGEE. The CDR3 has 19 residues. The CDR3 here is CASSFYFGGPKATNEKLFF. CDR3 in DNA: TGTGCCAGCAGCTTTTATTTCGGTGGCCCTAAAGCAACTAATGAAAAACTGTTTTTT.

The genes are TRBV6-1 and TRBJ1-1; 10 nucleotides align to TRBD1. Germline loops: CDR1 MNHNS, CDR2 SASEGT. The CDR3 has 13 residues. The V and J ends lost 6 bases and 6 bases, in that order; junction bases with no gene match: 4. CDR3: CASSDRGRAEAFF. CDR3 DNA sequence: TGTGCCAGCAGCGACAGGGGGCGGGCTGAAGCTTTCTTT.

V is TRBV5-1 and J is TRBJ2-1; TRBD1 might be the D (5 bases). This CDR3 contains 14 residues. CDR1 and CDR2 from the germline V gene are SGHRS and YFSETQ. V shed 0 bases and J shed 7 bases, with 11 bases lying between them. Here the CDR3 reads CASSLGQGWNEQFF. The CDR3 DNA reads TGCGCCAGCAGCTTGGGGCAGGGTTGGAATGAGCAGTTCTTC.

This clone was recorded a few times. The rearrangement joins TRBV5-8 to TRBJ2-7; no definite D call. The V and J ends lost 4 bases and 3 bases respectively, with 11 bases between them. CDR3 length equals 13 residues. CDR1 and CDR2 from the germline V gene are SGHTS and YDEGEE. In DNA form, the CDR3 reads TGTGCCAGCAGCACCCGAATGGGCTACGAGCAGTACTTC. Translating gives CASSTRMGYEQYF.

This chain uses TRBV5-1 with TRBJ2-1, with D maybe TRBD2 (6 bases). The CDR3 length is 14 residues. The V end was cut by 0 bases, the J end by 7 bases, with 11 bases between. CDR1 and CDR2 from the germline V gene are SGHRS and YFSETQ. The CDR3 reads CASSLGGSGNEQFF. The CDR3 DNA sequence: TGCGCCAGCAGCTTGGGAGGTAGCGGAAATGAGCAGTTCTTC.

The chain is built from TRBV7-9 and TRBJ2-5; 7 nucleotides line up with TRBD2. The CDR3 contains 13 residues. The ends lost 5 bases at V and 4 bases at J; junction bases unmatched: 4. CDR1 is SEHNR and CDR2 is FQNEAQ in the germline V gene (reference sequence). The CDR3 loop is CASSPGGGETQYF. In nucleotides, the CDR3 is TGTGCCAGCAGCCCTGGGGGGGGAGAGACCCAGTACTTC.

The J gene is TRBJ1-5, the V gene TRBV5-1; tentatively, D is TRBD1 (5 bases). Trimming shortened V by 4 bases and J by 5 bases, and 16 bases separated the two germline ends. This CDR3 contains 15 residues. Looked up from germline, CDR1 is SGHRS and CDR2 is YFSETQ. This CDR3 is CASSPAGEGYQPQHF. The DNA of the CDR3 is TGCGCCAGCAGCCCGGCGGGCGAGGGGTATCAGCCCCAGCATTTT.

The rearrangement links TRBV29-1 to TRBJ1-2, with no clear D. Germline values: CDR1 SQVTM, CDR2 ANQGSEA. This CDR3 has 14 amino acids. Trimming took off 4 bases at V and 4 bases at J, with 16 bases between the two ends. The CDR3: CSVGVYGRGYGYTF. CDR3 bases: TGCAGCGTTGGTGTATATGGCCGGGGCTATGGCTACACCTTC. Supplemented by reference TRBV29-1 and TRBJ1-2, the full variable domain reads SAVISQKPSRDICQRGTSLTIQCQVDSQVTMMFWYRQQPGQSLTLIATANQGSEATYESGFVIDKFPISRPNLTFSTLTVSNMSPEDSSIYLCSVGVYGRGYGYTFGSGTRLTVV.

V usage is TRBV28 and J usage is TRBJ2-5; D is possibly TRBD2 (6 bases). Germline V gives CDR1 MDHEN, CDR2 SYDVKM. This CDR3 has 14 amino acids. V lost 6 bases and J lost 5, with 16 bases in between. The CDR3 is CASSASLGGETQYF. CDR3 coding DNA: TGTGCCAGCAGCGCTTCCCTTGGGGGGGAGACCCAGTACTTC.

The chain combines TRBV6-1 with TRBJ2-3, with TRBD2 identical over 7 bases. The CDR3 runs to 15 residues. Germline V lookup: CDR1 MNHNS, CDR2 SASEGT. V gave up 3 bases and J gave up 0 bases; unmatched junction bases: 3. CDR3 sequence: CASSDFSGSTDTQYF. CDR3 nucleotide sequence: TGTGCCAGCAGTGATTTTAGCGGGAGCACAGATACGCAGTATTTT.

This chain uses TRBV7-8 with TRBJ1-1; weak D call: TRBD1 (6 bases). V was trimmed by 2 bases and J by 6 bases, leaving 16 bases between them. CDR1 is SGHVS and CDR2 is FQNEAQ in the germline V gene. The CDR3 is 15 residues long. Here the CDR3 DNA reads TGTGCCAGCAGCTTATACTATAGGGGGGAGGCTGAAGCTTTCTTT. Translation: CASSLYYRGEAEAFF.

About this clone: Distinct nucleotide sequences in the sample also encode this CDR3. The CDR3 DNA sequence: TGCGCCAGCAGTGAAGTCGCCGGGAGCCCCTCCTACGAGCAGTACTTC. Its translation is CASSEVAGSPSYEQYF. The rearrangement uses TRBV10-1 and TRBJ2-7; tentative D call: TRBD2 (6 bases). CDR1 WNHNN and CDR2 SYGVQD come from the germline V gene (reference sequence). CDR3 length: 16 residues. V was trimmed by 3 bases and J by 0 bases, leaving 15 bases between them.

The rearrangement uses TRBV5-1 and TRBJ2-7; tentatively, D is TRBD2 (6 bases). Trimming shortened V by 0 bases and J by 1 base, and 11 bases separated the two germline ends. Germline CDR1 SGHRS, CDR2 YFSETQ. This CDR3 spans 15 amino acids. The DNA for the CDR3 is TGCGCCAGCAGCTTGGGACTAGAGAAGTCCTACGAGCAGTACTTC. It yields the protein CASSLGLEKSYEQYF.

With respect to this clone: The junction shows a germline mismatch at one end, possibly a read error. The chain links TRBV7-8 to TRBJ2-3; no definite D call. The CDR3 loop spans 14 amino acids. CDR1 is SGHVS, CDR2 FQNEAQ, per germline. The CDR3 bases are TGTGCTAGCAGCTTGGTGGAGAGCACAGATACGCAGTATTTT. It is translated as CASSLVESTDTQYF.